This T cell receptor (beta chain) originates from a study of cytomegalovirus exposure and HLA in healthy donors. About the research overall: Later analysis reported that the 110 or so validation repertoires shared the platform of the approximately 670 first-cohort repertoires. Study-wide points: The authors confirmed in vitro that a few CMV-associated chains were specific for CMV antigens.

Germline V gene sequence: CDR1 LNHDA, CDR2 SQIVND (reference sequence). Trimming took 6 bases from V and 11 from J; bases not matched to a gene: 11. The CDR3 totals 13 residues. Comments on this clone: The antigen is undetermined.

Sequencing was performed with immunoSEQ multiplex PCR; in TCRdb, only in-frame clones are kept and a portion is missing. The sample contains some 220,000 clones, under 95% of which appear only once. Input material: PBMCs. The chain combines TRBV19 with TRBJ1-1, with TRBD1 matching 8 bases. This sequence originates from a woman aged 18-29 years in good health and CMV-seronegative. The CDR3 DNA reads as TGTGCCAGTAGCGATCCAGGGGGCCGGGATGCTTTCTTT. Encoded protein: CASSDPGGRDAFF. Together with reference TRBV19 and TRBJ1-1, the CDR3 gives the full variable domain: DGGITQSPKYLFRKEGQNVTLSCEQNLNHDAMYWYRQDPGQGLRLIYYSQIVNDFQKGDIAEGYSVSREKKESFPLTVTSAQKNPTAFYLCASSDPGGRDAFFGQGTRLTVV.